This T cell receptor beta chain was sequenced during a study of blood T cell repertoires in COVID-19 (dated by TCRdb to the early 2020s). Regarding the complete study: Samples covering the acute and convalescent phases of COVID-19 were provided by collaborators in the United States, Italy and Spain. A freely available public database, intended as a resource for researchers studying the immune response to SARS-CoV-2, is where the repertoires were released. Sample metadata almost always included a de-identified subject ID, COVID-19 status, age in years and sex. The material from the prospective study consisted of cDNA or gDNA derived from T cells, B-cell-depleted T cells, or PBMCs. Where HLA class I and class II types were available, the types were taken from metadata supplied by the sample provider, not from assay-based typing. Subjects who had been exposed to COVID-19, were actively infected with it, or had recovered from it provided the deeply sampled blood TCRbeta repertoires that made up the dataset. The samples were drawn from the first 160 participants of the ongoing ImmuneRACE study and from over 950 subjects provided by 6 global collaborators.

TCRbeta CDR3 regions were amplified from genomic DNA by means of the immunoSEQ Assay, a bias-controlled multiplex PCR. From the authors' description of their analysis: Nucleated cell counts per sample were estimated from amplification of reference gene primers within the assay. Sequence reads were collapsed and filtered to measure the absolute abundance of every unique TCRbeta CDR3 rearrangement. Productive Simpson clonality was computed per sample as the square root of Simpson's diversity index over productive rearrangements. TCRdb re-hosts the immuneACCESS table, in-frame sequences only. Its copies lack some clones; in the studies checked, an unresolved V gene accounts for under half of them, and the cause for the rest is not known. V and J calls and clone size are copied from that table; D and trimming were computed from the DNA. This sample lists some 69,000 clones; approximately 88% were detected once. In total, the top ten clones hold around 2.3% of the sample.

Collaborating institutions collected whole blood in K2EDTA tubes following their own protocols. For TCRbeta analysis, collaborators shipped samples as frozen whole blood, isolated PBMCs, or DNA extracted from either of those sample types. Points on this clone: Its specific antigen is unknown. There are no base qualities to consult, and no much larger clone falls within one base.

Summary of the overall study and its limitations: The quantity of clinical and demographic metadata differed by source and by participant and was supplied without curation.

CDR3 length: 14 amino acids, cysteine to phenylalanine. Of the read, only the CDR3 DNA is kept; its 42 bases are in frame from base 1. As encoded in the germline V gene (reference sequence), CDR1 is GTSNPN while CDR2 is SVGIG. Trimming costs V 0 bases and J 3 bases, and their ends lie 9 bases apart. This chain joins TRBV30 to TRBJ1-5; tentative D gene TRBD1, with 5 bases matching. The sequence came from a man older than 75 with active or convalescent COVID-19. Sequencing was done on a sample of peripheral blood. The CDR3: CAWSVATDNQPQHF. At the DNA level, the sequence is TGTGCCTGGAGTGTGGCGACAGACAATCAGCCCCAGCATTTT.